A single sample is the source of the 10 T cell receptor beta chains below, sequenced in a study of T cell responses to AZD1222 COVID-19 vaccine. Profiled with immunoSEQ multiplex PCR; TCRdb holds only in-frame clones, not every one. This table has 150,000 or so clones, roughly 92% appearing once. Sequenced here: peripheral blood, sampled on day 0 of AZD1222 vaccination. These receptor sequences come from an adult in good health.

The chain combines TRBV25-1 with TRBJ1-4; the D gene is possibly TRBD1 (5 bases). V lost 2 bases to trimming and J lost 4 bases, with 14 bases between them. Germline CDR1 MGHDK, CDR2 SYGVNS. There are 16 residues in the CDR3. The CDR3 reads CASSEKARGINEKLFF. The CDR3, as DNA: TGTGCCAGCAGTGAAAAGGCAAGGGGCATTAATGAAAAACTGTTTTTT.

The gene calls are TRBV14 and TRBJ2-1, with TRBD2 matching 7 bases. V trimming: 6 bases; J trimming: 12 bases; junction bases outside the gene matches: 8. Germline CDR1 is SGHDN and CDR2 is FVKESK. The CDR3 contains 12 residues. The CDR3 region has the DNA TGTGCCAGCAGTTTTACGGGGAGGGTGCAGTTCTTC. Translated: CASSFTGRVQFF. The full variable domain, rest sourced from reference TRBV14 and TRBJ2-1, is EAGVTQFPSHSVIEKGQTVTLRCDPISGHDNLYWYRRVMGKEIKFLLHFVKESKQDESGMPNNRFLAERTGGTYSTLKVQPAELEDSGVYFCASSFTGRVQFFGPGTRLTVL.

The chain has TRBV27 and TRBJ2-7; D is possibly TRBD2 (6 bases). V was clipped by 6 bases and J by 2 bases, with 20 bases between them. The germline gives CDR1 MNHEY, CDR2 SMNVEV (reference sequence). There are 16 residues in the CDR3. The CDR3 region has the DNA TGTGCCAGCAGCCCTCGGGGGATTAGCTTCACCTACGAGCAGTACTTC. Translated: CASSPRGISFTYEQYF.

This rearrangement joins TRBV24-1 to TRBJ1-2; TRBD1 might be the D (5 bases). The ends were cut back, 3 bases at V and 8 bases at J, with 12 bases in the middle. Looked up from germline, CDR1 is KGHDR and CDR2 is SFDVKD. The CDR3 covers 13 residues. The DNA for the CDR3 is TGTGCCACCAGTGATAGGGGATCGTCCGGCTACACCTTC. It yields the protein CATSDRGSSGYTF.

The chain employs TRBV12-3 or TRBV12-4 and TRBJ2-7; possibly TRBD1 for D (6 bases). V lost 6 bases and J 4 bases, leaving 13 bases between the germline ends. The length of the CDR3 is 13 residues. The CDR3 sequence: CASRLQGGYEQYF. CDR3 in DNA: TGTGCCAGCAGACTTCAAGGGGGTTACGAGCAGTACTTC.

The CDR3 DNA is TGCGCCAGCAGCCAAGGGACAGGGAACTATGGCTACACCTTC. It translates to CASSQGTGNYGYTF. This chain joins TRBV4-1 and TRBJ1-2, with TRBD1 matching over 8 bases. The germline V gene encodes CDR1 MGHRA and CDR2 YSYEKL. V lost 1 base and J lost 2; bases outside the gene matches: 0. This CDR3 region has 14 residues.

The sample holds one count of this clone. The CDR3 nucleotides are TGCGCCAGCAGCTTGGCGTCTAGCGGGTTCACAGATACGCAGTATTTT. Its translation is CASSLASSGFTDTQYF. The chain uses TRBV5-1 and TRBJ2-3, with 8 bases that match TRBD2. Germline loops: CDR1 SGHRS, CDR2 YFSETQ. J was trimmed by 2 bases and V by 0 bases; bases with no gene match: 5. CDR3 length equals 16 residues. Drawing the rest from reference TRBV5-1 and TRBJ2-3, the complete variable domain is KAGVTQTPRYLIKTRGQQVTLSCSPISGHRSVSWYQQTPGQGLQFLFEYFSETQRNKGNFPGRFSGRQFSNSRSEMNVSTLELGDSALYLCASSLASSGFTDTQYFGPGTRLTVL.

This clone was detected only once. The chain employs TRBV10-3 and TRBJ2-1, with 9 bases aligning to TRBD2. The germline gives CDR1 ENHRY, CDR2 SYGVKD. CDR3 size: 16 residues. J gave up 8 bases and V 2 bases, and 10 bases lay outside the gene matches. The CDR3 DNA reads TGTGCCATCAGTGAGGATGCGGGGGGGGCTATACATGAGCAGTTCTTC. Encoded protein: CAISEDAGGAIHEQFF.

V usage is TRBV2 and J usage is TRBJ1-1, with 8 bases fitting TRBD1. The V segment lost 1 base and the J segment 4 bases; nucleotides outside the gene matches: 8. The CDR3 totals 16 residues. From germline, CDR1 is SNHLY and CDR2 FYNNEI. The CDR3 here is CASSEEPQGAGTEAFF. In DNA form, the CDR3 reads TGTGCCAGCAGTGAAGAGCCTCAGGGGGCCGGCACTGAAGCTTTCTTT.

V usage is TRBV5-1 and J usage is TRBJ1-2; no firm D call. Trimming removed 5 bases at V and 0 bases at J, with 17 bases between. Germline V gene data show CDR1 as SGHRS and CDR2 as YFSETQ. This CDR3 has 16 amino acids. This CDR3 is CASRLNQDLPNYGYTF. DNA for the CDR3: TGCGCCAGCAGATTGAACCAGGACCTTCCTAACTATGGCTACACCTTC.